These T cell receptor beta chains were read from a single sample in a study of breast tumors, draining lymph nodes, adjacent tissues. TCRdb processed the multiplex PCR reads anew with MiXCR; each CDR3 protein has one entry. The sample has some 15,000 distinct CDR3 sequences, around 50% seen once. Specimen: tumor-adjacent breast tissue. All receptors come from a female donor with breast cancer. Some clones in this sample may be carry-over from other donors' samples. The CDR3 runs from the conserved cysteine through the conserved F or W. Fields, in order: V gene, clone size, J gene, D gene, CDR3 DNA, CDR3 protein. The D gene is left open where the match is weak. The size of a clone is reported for some rows only, either as once, few or many, or as a class for expanded clones.

V gene: TRBV5-8; clone size: medium-sized; J gene: TRBJ2-7; D gene: .; CDR3 DNA: TGTGCCAGCAGCTTCGACTCCCACGAGCAGTACTTC; CDR3 protein: CASSFDSHEQYF
V gene: TRBV3-1; clone size: .; J gene: TRBJ1-2; D gene: .; CDR3 DNA: TGCGCCAGCAGTGGAACAGGCCCTAACTATGGCTACACCTTC; CDR3 protein: CASSGTGPNYGYTF
V gene: TRBV12-3/TRBV12-4; clone size: once; J gene: TRBJ1-5; D gene: .; CDR3 DNA: TGTGCCAGCAGAAAGGGGAACCGCAATCAGCCCCAGCATTTT; CDR3 protein: CASRKGNRNQPQHF
V gene: TRBV2; clone size: .; J gene: TRBJ1-6; D gene: .; CDR3 DNA: TGTGCCAGCAGTGATGGCAGAAATAATTCACCCCTCCACTTT; CDR3 protein: CASSDGRNNSPLHF
V gene: TRBV2; clone size: .; J gene: TRBJ2-2; D gene: .; CDR3 DNA: TGTGCCAGCAGTGATCAACGGGGGCTAAACACCGGGGAGCTGTTTTTT; CDR3 protein: CASSDQRGLNTGELFF
V gene: TRBV2; clone size: .; J gene: TRBJ2-1; D gene: TRBD2; CDR3 DNA: TGTGCCAGCAGTGAACTAGCGGGAAGCTACAATGAGCAGTTCTTC; CDR3 protein: CASSELAGSYNEQFF
V gene: TRBV5-1; clone size: .; J gene: TRBJ2-3; D gene: .; CDR3 DNA: TGCGCCAGCAGCTTGCAATTGAGCACAGATACGCAGTATTTT; CDR3 protein: CASSLQLSTDTQYF
V gene: TRBV28; clone size: .; J gene: TRBJ1-4; D gene: TRBD1; CDR3 DNA: TGTGCCAGCAGTCCGACGACAGGGGGGAGAGAAAAACTGTTTTTT; CDR3 protein: CASSPTTGGREKLFF
V gene: TRBV12-5; clone size: .; J gene: TRBJ2-3; D gene: .; CDR3 DNA: TGTGCTAGTGGTTTGGGGACTAGGGGGAGCACGCATACGCAGTATTTT; CDR3 protein: CASGLGTRGSTHTQYF
V gene: TRBV27; clone size: many; J gene: TRBJ2-2; D gene: TRBD2; CDR3 DNA: TGTGCCAGCAGTTTCCAACTAGCGGGGGTCACCGGGGAGCTGTTTTTT; CDR3 protein: CASSFQLAGVTGELFF
V gene: TRBV11-2; clone size: .; J gene: TRBJ1-2; D gene: TRBD1; CDR3 DNA: TGTGCCAGCAGCTCAGCTCCGGGACAGGAGAGGGGGTATGGCTACACCTTC; CDR3 protein: CASSSAPGQERGYGYTF
V gene: TRBV20-1; clone size: .; J gene: TRBJ1-3; D gene: .; CDR3 DNA: TGCAGTGCTAGAGCCGAGGGGAGAGGAAACACCATATGTTTT; CDR3 protein: CSARAEGRGNTICF
V gene: TRBV30; clone size: .; J gene: TRBJ1-3; D gene: TRBD1; CDR3 DNA: TGTGCCCGGGACAGTTCACAAGGAAACACCATATACTTT; CDR3 protein: CARDSSQGNTIYF
V gene: TRBV20-1; clone size: .; J gene: TRBJ2-7; D gene: .; CDR3 DNA: TGCAGTGCCTCCTCCGGCCAGGCGACGGGACACTCCTACGAGCAGTACTTC; CDR3 protein: CSASSGQATGHSYEQYF
V gene: TRBV5-4; clone size: many; J gene: TRBJ2-1; D gene: .; CDR3 DNA: TGTGCCAGCATGGTGGCAGGGGAATACAATGAGCAGTTCTTC; CDR3 protein: CASMVAGEYNEQFF
V gene: TRBV7-2; clone size: few; J gene: TRBJ2-1; D gene: TRBD2; CDR3 DNA: TGTGCCAGCAGCTTAAATGCGGGAGCAATTAATGAGCAGTTCTTC; CDR3 protein: CASSLNAGAINEQFF
V gene: TRBV6-5; clone size: many; J gene: TRBJ2-1; D gene: TRBD1; CDR3 DNA: TGTGCCAGCAGCAGGGGGCACAATGAGCAGTTCTTC; CDR3 protein: CASSRGHNEQFF
V gene: TRBV20-1; clone size: once; J gene: TRBJ2-3; D gene: .; CDR3 DNA: TGCAGTGCTAGAGACCGCGCACTTCCCAGCACAGATACGCAGTATTTT; CDR3 protein: CSARDRALPSTDTQYF
V gene: TRBV28; clone size: .; J gene: TRBJ2-1; D gene: .; CDR3 DNA: TGTGCCAGCAGCCGGGACGGTCATCGAAACACCAATGAGCAGTTCTTC; CDR3 protein: CASSRDGHRNTNEQFF
V gene: TRBV20-1; clone size: few; J gene: TRBJ1-2; D gene: .; CDR3 DNA: TGCAGTGCTATTCTCAGTCAGGCTTATGGCTACACCTTC; CDR3 protein: CSAILSQAYGYTF
V gene: TRBV15; clone size: .; J gene: TRBJ2-1; D gene: TRBD2; CDR3 DNA: TGTGCCACCAGCAGCTTGACTAGCGGGAGGCTCAATGAGCAGTTCTTC; CDR3 protein: CATSSLTSGRLNEQFF
V gene: TRBV28; clone size: .; J gene: TRBJ1-4; D gene: .; CDR3 DNA: TGTGCCAGCAGTTTATTGGGAAAAGCAACTAATGAAAAACTGTTTTTT; CDR3 protein: CASSLLGKATNEKLFF
V gene: TRBV6-5; clone size: many; J gene: TRBJ2-7; D gene: .; CDR3 DNA: TGTGCCAGCAGTCAACACCGACTCTCCAGCTCCTACGAGCAGTACTTC; CDR3 protein: CASSQHRLSSSYEQYF
V gene: TRBV5-8; clone size: many; J gene: TRBJ2-1; D gene: TRBD2; CDR3 DNA: TGTGCCAGCAGCTTGGCTCGCGGGAGTGCGTACAATGAGCAGTTCTTC; CDR3 protein: CASSLARGSAYNEQFF
V gene: TRBV20-1; clone size: .; J gene: TRBJ2-4; D gene: TRBD2; CDR3 DNA: TGCGGTGCTAGCGGGCCCTTAGGGAATCCAAAAAACATTCAGTACTTC; CDR3 protein: CGASGPLGNPKNIQYF
V gene: TRBV7-3; clone size: .; J gene: TRBJ2-3; D gene: TRBD2; CDR3 DNA: TGTGCCAGCAGCCCGGGACTAGCGGGAGCAGCAGATACGCAGTATTTT; CDR3 protein: CASSPGLAGAADTQYF
V gene: TRBV6-1; clone size: many; J gene: TRBJ2-7; D gene: TRBD1; CDR3 DNA: TGTGCCAGCGGAATACCGGGACAGGGGACTGGAGAGCAGTACTTC; CDR3 protein: CASGIPGQGTGEQYF
V gene: TRBV14; clone size: .; J gene: TRBJ2-7; D gene: .; CDR3 DNA: TGTGCTAGCAGCCAATCGAGAGACATACGGTCCGAGCAGTATTTC; CDR3 protein: CASSQSRDIRSEQYF
V gene: TRBV25-1; clone size: .; J gene: TRBJ2-5; D gene: .; CDR3 DNA: TGTGCCAGCAGTACCCTTTTTATGTCGGGGCCTAGAGAGACCCAGTACTTC; CDR3 protein: CASSTLFMSGPRETQYF
V gene: TRBV24-1; clone size: .; J gene: TRBJ1-3; D gene: .; CDR3 DNA: TGTGCCACGAGAATTGACCGGGACGCTGGAAACACCATATATTTT; CDR3 protein: CATRIDRDAGNTIYF
V gene: TRBV2; clone size: .; J gene: TRBJ1-3; D gene: .; CDR3 DNA: TGTGCCAGCAGTCTGGCGGGCTCTGGAAACACCATATATTTT; CDR3 protein: CASSLAGSGNTIYF
V gene: TRBV20-1; clone size: .; J gene: TRBJ2-1; D gene: TRBD2; CDR3 DNA: TGCAGTGCTAGACCGGGACTAGCGGGCCAACCCTCCTACAATGAGCAGTTCTTC; CDR3 protein: CSARPGLAGQPSYNEQFF
V gene: TRBV5-5; clone size: .; J gene: TRBJ2-1; D gene: TRBD2; CDR3 DNA: TGTGCCAGCAGCCAAGAGGGACTAGCGGAGGCCAATGAGCAGTTCTTC; CDR3 protein: CASSQEGLAEANEQFF
V gene: TRBV29-1; clone size: many; J gene: TRBJ2-3; D gene: .; CDR3 DNA: TGCAGCGTTGAGGGTCGGGGATGGGCGCAGTATTTT; CDR3 protein: CSVEGRGWAQYF
V gene: TRBV7-3; clone size: .; J gene: TRBJ2-3; D gene: .; CDR3 DNA: TGTGCCAGCAGCTTGGTCGGCTCGGGAGACCTAGCGGATACGCAGTATTTT; CDR3 protein: CASSLVGSGDLADTQYF